The 9 T cell receptor beta chains below come from one sample, sequenced in a study of a mutant IDH1 vaccine in newly diagnosed glioma. What these receptors recognize is not known. Produced via immunoSEQ multiplex PCR; TCRdb's table is partial and in-frame only. Of fewer than 70,000 clones in the sample, approximately 89% are singletons; the top ten hold 1.5% to 2.5%. Sample time point: week 11, during vaccination. Alongside topical imiquimod, each dose of vaccine comprised 300 ug of mutant IDH1 20-mer peptide. The source material was PBMCs, sampled from a glioma patient whose treatment included an IDH1 peptide vaccine. Receptors were obtained from a man aged 35 to 55 with glioma.

The V and J genes are TRBV15 and TRBJ2-1, with D possibly matching TRBD1 (6 bases). Germline-derived CDR1 and CDR2 are LNHNV and YYDKDF (reference sequence). V dropped 4 bases and J dropped 0 bases, with 22 bases sitting between them. The CDR3 loop spans 19 amino acids. DNA of the CDR3: TGTGCCACCAGCACCCTAAGGACAGCCCGAAATACCTCCTACAATGAGCAGTTCTTC. Its protein is CATSTLRTARNTSYNEQFF.

The V and J genes are TRBV11-2 and TRBJ1-2, with 9 bases lining up with TRBD1. In germline, CDR1 is SGHAT, CDR2 FQNNGV. The CDR3 sequence is 18 residues long. Unmatched junction bases numbered 9, after V lost 1 base and J lost 0 bases. DNA of the CDR3: TGTGCCAGCAGCTTAGTTCGGACAGGGGCTCAGGCTAACTATGGCTACACCTTC. Protein: CASSLVRTGAQANYGYTF.

Note on this clone: Other DNA sequences of this sample code for an identical CDR3. The gene calls are TRBV15 and TRBJ2-1, with D uncertain. CDR3 length equals 13 residues. The germline CDR1 and CDR2 sequences are LNHNV and YYDKDF (reference sequence). Trimming pared 0 bases from V and 4 bases from J, leaving 4 bases between. This chain's CDR3 is CATSRDGYNEQFF. As DNA, the CDR3 is TGTGCCACCAGCAGAGACGGGTACAATGAGCAGTTCTTC.

The gene calls are TRBV7-2 and TRBJ1-3; D perhaps matches TRBD1 (5 bases). The CDR3 is made up of 15 amino acids. V lost 2 bases and J 2 bases, leaving 10 bases between the germline ends. Looked up from germline, CDR1 is SGHTA and CDR2 is FQGNSA. The DNA of the CDR3 is TGTGCCAGCAGCTTATTGGGGCTGGCTGGAAACACCATATATTTT. Translated, it gives CASSLLGLAGNTIYF.

V is TRBV19 and J is TRBJ2-5, with 8 bases matching TRBD2. V shed 1 base and J 5 bases; nucleotides not matched to a gene: 6. Germline V CDR1 and CDR2: LNHDA, SQIVND (reference sequence). There are 15 residues in the CDR3. The CDR3 bases are TGTGCCAGTAGTATAGCGGCCACGGGGGGGGAGACCCAGTACTTC. It specifies CASSIAATGGETQYF.

The genes are TRBV5-4 and TRBJ1-2; TRBD1 aligns across 9 bases. Per the germline V gene, CDR1 is SGHNT and CDR2 is YYREEE (reference sequence). V trimming: 4 bases; J trimming: 5 bases; junction bases outside the gene matches: 3. The CDR3 sequence is 13 residues long. CDR3 in DNA: TGTGCCAGCAGCCGGGACAGGGAATATGGCTACACCTTC. Translating gives CASSRDREYGYTF.

With respect to this clone: Other DNA sequences in the sample encode the same CDR3. In DNA, the CDR3 is TGTGCCATCAGAGGGGACAGGGGTTCTTCACCCCTCCACTTT. This sequence encodes CAIRGDRGSSPLHF. This chain joins TRBV10-3 and TRBJ1-6; 10 bases are a match to TRBD1. The CDR3 has 14 amino acids. Trimming cost V 6 bases and J 9 bases; bases outside gene matches: 5. Germline CDR1 is ENHRY and CDR2 is SYGVKD.

To note about this clone: An end of the junction does not agree with germline; a read error may underlie this. At the DNA level, this CDR3 is encoded by other sequences in the same sample as well. This chain joins TRBV5-1 and TRBJ1-4; unclear D gene. The CDR3 is 15 residues long. Germline CDR1 is SGHRS and CDR2 is YFSETQ. The CDR3 loop reads CASSLAREINEKLFF. CDR3 in DNA: TGCGCTAGCAGCTTAGCCCGGGAGATTAATGAAAAACTGTTTTTT.

The chain links TRBV4-2 to TRBJ2-3; TRBD2 matches at 8 bases. The CDR3 runs to 16 residues. V lost 0 bases to trimming and J lost 6 bases; unmatched junction nucleotides: 8. Germline CDR1 is LGHNA and CDR2 is YNFKEQ. Written as DNA, the CDR3 is TGTGCCAGCAGCCAAGAAACGGGAGGGGCTCAGGATACGCAGTATTTT. Translation: CASSQETGGAQDTQYF.